This T cell receptor (beta chain) is drawn from a study of blood T cell repertoires in COVID-19. V was clipped by 4 bases and J by 4 bases, with 17 bases between them. The length of the CDR3 is 16 residues. CDR1 is MNHEY and CDR2 is SVGEGT in the germline V gene. The assay was immunoSEQ multiplex PCR, and TCRdb's table has in-frame clones only and misses some. This table has fewer than 250,000 clones, around 90% appearing once. J is TRBJ1-3 and V is TRBV6-2 or TRBV6-3; possibly TRBD1 for D (6 bases). The receptor comes from a man aged 25 to 40 with COVID-19, enrolled during active disease. The sample consisted of peripheral blood. CDR3 DNA: TGTGCCAGCAGTTCGCTTCCGGGACAAACGGGAAACACCATATATTTT. Its translation is CASSSLPGQTGNTIYF.